These 24 T cell receptor beta chains were all obtained from the same sample, sequenced in a study of CD8 T cells in Susac syndrome. A quantity of about 0.5 to 1 ug RNA underwent reverse transcription using random hexamers. MiXCR, run by TCRdb on the immunoSEQ multiplex PCR reads, gives a single entry per CDR3 protein. The table records 150,000 or so distinct CDR3 sequences, around 93% of them present only once. The sample consisted of CD4+ T cells from PBMCs. Every receptor here comes from a human donor with Susac syndrome.

The chain employs TRBV3-1 and TRBJ2-1; perhaps TRBD2 as D (6 bases). Germline values: CDR1 LGHDT, CDR2 YNNKEL (reference sequence). The CDR3 sequence is 15 residues long. V lost 4 bases and J lost 2, with 12 bases in between. CDR3 loop: CASSRPGLTYNEQFF. In DNA, the CDR3 is TGTGCCAGCAGCCGTCCGGGACTCACCTACAATGAGCAGTTCTTC.

The chain combines TRBV2 with TRBJ2-1; 7 bases agree with TRBD1. This CDR3 is built from 15 residues. Per the germline V gene, CDR1 is SNHLY and CDR2 is FYNNEI. With 5 bases clipped from V and 7 bases from J, the junction kept 11 bases outside the gene matches. For the CDR3, the DNA is TGTGCCAGCAGTCAGACAGGGAAGGTGAGGAATGAGCAGTTCTTC. It encodes CASSQTGKVRNEQFF.

The rearrangement links TRBV27 to TRBJ1-5; no clear D. The V gene's germline CDR1 is MNHEY and CDR2 SMNVEV (reference sequence). Trimming took off 3 bases at V and 0 bases at J, with 12 bases between the two ends. This CDR3 has 16 residues. CDR3 nucleotide sequence: TGTGCCAGCAGTTTTCGTGTTAATGGTAGCAATCAGCCCCAGCATTTT. It codes for CASSFRVNGSNQPQHF.

This clonotype was observed a single time. This chain links TRBV18 with TRBJ2-1, with 8 bases that match TRBD1. The germline CDR1 and CDR2 sequences are KGHSH and LQKENI. This CDR3 is built from 14 residues. The junction had 4 bases not matched to a gene; V was cut back by 3 bases and J by 6 bases. CDR3 loop: CASSPTTGGNEQFF. CDR3 nucleotides: TGTGCCAGCTCACCCACAACAGGGGGCAATGAGCAGTTCTTC.

The V gene is TRBV7-2, the J gene TRBJ2-1; D unclear. CDR1 and CDR2 (germline): SGHTA, FQGNSA. The CDR3 runs 18 residues. Deletions cut 1 base from V and 0 bases from J, with 16 bases between. The CDR3 nucleotides read TGTGCCAGCAGCTTAGTTTCACGCGCAGCAAGCTCCTACAATGAGCAGTTCTTC. Amino acids: CASSLVSRAASSYNEQFF.

The V and J genes are TRBV7-9 and TRBJ1-3; D might be TRBD1 (5 bases). Germline V gene sequence: CDR1 SEHNR, CDR2 FQNEAQ (reference sequence). The CDR3 extends over 16 amino acids. Trimming cost V 5 bases and J 1 base, with 15 bases left between them. The CDR3 spells CASSPPGGGSGNTIYF. CDR3 sequence (DNA): TGTGCCAGCAGCCCGCCGGGGGGGGGATCTGGAAACACCATATATTTT.

The rearrangement links TRBV3-1 to TRBJ1-1, with D uncertain. The CDR3 length is 14 residues. Germline CDR1 reads LGHDT; CDR2 reads YNNKEL (reference sequence). Deletions cut 2 bases from V and 1 base from J, with 8 bases between. In nucleotides, the CDR3 is TGTGCCAGCAGCCAATCTATCACGAACACTGAAGCTTTCTTT. Translating it yields CASSQSITNTEAFF.

This clonotype was picked up one time. This sequence joins TRBV9 and TRBJ2-5, with 11 bases identical to TRBD2. Losses at the gene ends were 3 bases for V and 4 bases for J; bases not matched to a gene: 5. In germline, CDR1 is SGDLS, CDR2 YYNGEE. CDR3 length: 15 amino acids. The CDR3 loop reads CASSETSGVVETQYF. The CDR3 coding sequence is TGTGCCAGCAGCGAGACTAGCGGGGTTGTAGAGACCCAGTACTTC.

This chain links TRBV30 with TRBJ2-3, with 9 bases lining up with TRBD1. The germline V gene has CDR1 GTSNPN and CDR2 SVGIG (reference sequence). V shed 3 bases and J 2 bases; nucleotides not matched to a gene: 3. The CDR3 has 14 amino acids. The CDR3 DNA reads as TGTGCCTGGAGCACAGGGGGCATCACAGATACGCAGTATTTT. Translating gives CAWSTGGITDTQYF.

The chain joins TRBV4-1 to TRBJ2-1, with 13 nucleotides matching TRBD2. Germline V lookup: CDR1 MGHRA, CDR2 YSYEKL. V shed 2 bases, J shed 3 bases, and the junction held 4 bases outside the gene matches. The CDR3 is made up of 17 amino acids. CDR3 protein: CASSQPRLAGGYNEQFF. CDR3 sequence (DNA): TGCGCCAGCAGCCAACCACGACTAGCGGGGGGCTACAATGAGCAGTTCTTC.

CDR3 residues: CSARAADSGNTIYF. The CDR3 nucleotides read TGCAGTGCTAGAGCCGCAGACTCTGGAAACACCATATATTTT. The chain couples TRBV20-1 to TRBJ1-3; D not resolved. Germline V gene lookup returns CDR1 DFQATT and CDR2 SNEGSKA (reference sequence). This CDR3 is built from 14 residues. Trimming took off 1 base at V and 0 bases at J, with 7 bases between the two ends.

The chain couples TRBV12-3 or TRBV12-4 to TRBJ2-7, with a possible D match to TRBD2 (5 bases). The V end was cut by 5 bases, the J end by 6 bases, with 14 bases between. The CDR3 totals 13 residues. The CDR3 spells CASSTRTHREQYF. Here the CDR3 DNA reads TGTGCCAGCAGTACCCGGACTCATCGCGAGCAGTACTTC.

V usage is TRBV18 and J usage is TRBJ2-5; D is tentatively TRBD1 or TRBD2 (5 bases each). The CDR3 covers 15 residues. Germline CDR1 is KGHSH and CDR2 is LQKENI. V was shortened by 2 bases and J by 4 bases, with 14 bases between the two germline ends. The CDR3 region is CASSPGWGPGETQYF. DNA for the CDR3: TGTGCCAGCTCACCAGGATGGGGACCTGGAGAGACCCAGTACTTC.

The V gene is TRBV20-1, the J gene TRBJ2-1; unclear D gene. The CDR3 is 12 amino acids. In germline, CDR1 is DFQATT, CDR2 SNEGSKA (reference sequence). V was cut by 2 bases and J by 5 bases, with 7 bases left in between. CDR3 in amino acids: CSARQFHNEQFF. The CDR3 region has the DNA TGCAGTGCTAGACAGTTCCACAATGAGCAGTTCTTC.

This chain joins TRBV20-1 and TRBJ2-3; D not resolved. This CDR3 has 14 amino acids. Trimming pared 3 bases from V and 2 bases from J, leaving 12 bases between. Germline V CDR1 and CDR2: DFQATT, SNEGSKA (reference sequence). The CDR3 bases are TGCAGTGCTAGTTATGCCCTTTACACAGATACGCAGTATTTT. Translating gives CSASYALYTDTQYF.

A single count supports this clonotype. The chain recombines TRBV4-1 with TRBJ1-4; the D is unclear. V was pared by 4 bases and J by 8 bases, with 11 bases between. Germline V gene sequence: CDR1 MGHRA, CDR2 YSYEKL. The CDR3 runs 13 residues. This CDR3 reads CASSRLTGEKLFF. The CDR3 DNA follows: TGCGCCAGCAGCCGGCTAACGGGGGAAAAACTGTTTTTT.

This clonotype was counted a single time. The chain is built from TRBV5-4 and TRBJ2-5, with 10 bases identical to TRBD2. Germline loops: CDR1 SGHNT, CDR2 YYREEE (reference sequence). The CDR3 has 16 residues. With V trimmed by 4 bases and J by 1 base, 7 bases remained unmatched. The CDR3 DNA reads TGTGCCAGCAGCCCGGAACTAGCGGGGAGCCAAGAGACCCAGTACTTC. This gives the protein CASSPELAGSQETQYF.

V is TRBV4-1 and J is TRBJ2-2; D not certain. This CDR3 spans 15 amino acids. The V gene lost 4 bases and the J gene lost 6 bases, with 15 bases spanning the gap. Germline CDR1 MGHRA, CDR2 YSYEKL. The CDR3 sequence is CASSPGDSGSGELFF. DNA of the CDR3: TGCGCCAGCAGCCCCGGAGATTCCGGGTCCGGGGAGCTGTTTTTT.

Comment on this clonotype: One junction end disagrees with the germline gene, perhaps due to a read error. Here the CDR3 reads CASSPKGQQRANYVYTF. The CDR3 nucleotides are TGTGCCAGCAGCCCCAAGGGACAGCAACGAGCTAACTATGTCTACACCTTC. The gene calls are TRBV7-9 and TRBJ1-2; 7 positions agree with TRBD1. The length of the CDR3 is 17 residues. CDR1 and CDR2 from the germline V gene are SEHNR and FQNEAQ (reference sequence).

The rearrangement uses TRBV15 and TRBJ2-5, with 10 positions matching TRBD2. V shed 4 bases and J 5 bases; nucleotides not matched to a gene: 7. Germline V gene sequence: CDR1 LNHNV, CDR2 YYDKDF (reference sequence). This CDR3 comprises 15 residues. This CDR3 reads CATSTALAGPETQYF. The CDR3 DNA is TGTGCCACCAGCACCGCACTAGCGGGACCTGAGACCCAGTACTTC. The full variable domain, its missing parts supplied by reference TRBV15 and TRBJ2-5, is DAMVIQNPRYQVTQFGKPVTLSCSQTLNHNVMYWYQQKSSQAPKLLFHYYDKDFNNEADTPDNFQSRRPNTSFCFLDIRSPGLGDTAMYLCATSTALAGPETQYFGPGTRLLVL.

The chain uses TRBV5-6 and TRBJ1-1, with no clear D. Germline V gene sequence: CDR1 SGHDT, CDR2 YYEEEE. The CDR3 contains 15 residues. V was shortened by 2 bases and J by 3 bases, with 14 bases between the two germline ends. The CDR3 loop reads CASSFGAKMDTEAFF. CDR3 sequence (DNA): TGTGCCAGCAGCTTTGGAGCCAAGATGGACACTGAAGCTTTCTTT.

CDR3 sequence: CATSDRGATQYF. As DNA, the CDR3 is TGTGCCACCAGTGACCGGGGCGCTACGCAGTATTTT. The chain combines TRBV24-1 with TRBJ2-3; D possibly matches TRBD1 or TRBD2 (5 bases each). Trimming took 4 bases from V and 8 from J, leaving 9 bases between them. The CDR3 totals 12 residues. Germline lookup yields CDR1 KGHDR and CDR2 SFDVKD.

The chain carries TRBV20-1 and TRBJ1-2, with a weak D call TRBD1 (5 bases). Trimming cost V 6 bases and J 7 bases, with 15 bases left between them. Per germline, CDR1 DFQATT and CDR2 SNEGSKA (reference sequence). The CDR3 has 12 residues. In nucleotides, the CDR3 is TGCAGTGCCCGAGGGGCCCTGGGTGGCTACACCTTC. This codes for CSARGALGGYTF.

V is TRBV6-4 and J is TRBJ2-5; D tentatively reads TRBD1 or TRBD2 (6 bases each). Germline loops: CDR1 MRHNA, CDR2 SNTAGT. This CDR3 is built from 13 residues. With 7 bases removed from V and 4 bases from J, the gap between germline ends came to 13 bases. As DNA, the CDR3 is TGTGCCAGCAATTTCGGGGGCGCAGAGACCCAGTACTTC. This encodes CASNFGGAETQYF.